The 26 T cell receptor beta chains below were found in one sample sequenced in a study of glioma-infiltrating T cells (dated by TCRdb to the mid-2010s). Instrument on record: Illumina MiSeq. The iRepertoire nested amplicon-rescue multiplex PCR (arm-PCR) platform was used to amplify TCR alpha and beta CDR3 regions from RNA. The public reads were run again by TCRdb, first through fastp at Q25 and then through MiXCR, and only productive beta chains were kept. Each entry is one CDR3 protein sequence, shown with its most common DNA and genes. This sample lists under 200,000 distinct CDR3 sequences; around 40% were detected once. Roughly 5.2% of the sample goes to the ten largest clones. Sequencing was performed on glioma tissue, nonneoplastic brain tissue, or PBMCs (not recorded which). The receptors originated from a human donor with low-grade glioma or glioblastoma, undergoing nonglioma brain surgery, or in good health (not recorded which).

This clonotype was seen more than once but under ten times. The V gene is TRBV3-1, the J gene TRBJ2-3; 7 positions match TRBD2. V lost 0 bases and J lost 4; bases outside the gene matches: 7. The CDR3 covers 16 residues. Per the germline V gene, CDR1 is LGHDT and CDR2 is YNNKEL (reference sequence). The CDR3 region has the DNA TGTGCCAGCAGCCAAGATCCTGCCGGGAGGTCAGATACGCAGTATTTT. Translated, it gives CASSQDPAGRSDTQYF.

In its sample, this clonotype was seen many times. The chain combines TRBV19 with TRBJ1-1; D is unclear. The CDR3 has 12 residues. Germline values: CDR1 LNHDA, CDR2 SQIVND (reference sequence). With 1 base removed from V and 6 bases from J, the gap between germline ends came to 6 bases. The CDR3: CASSIGISEAFF. The CDR3 bases are TGTGCCAGTAGTATAGGGATCTCTGAAGCTTTCTTT.

This clonotype was seen only a few times. The chain recombines TRBV5-5 with TRBJ2-7; D is uncertain. The germline CDR1 and CDR2 sequences are SGHKS and YYEKEE (reference sequence). Trimming cost V 2 bases and J 2 bases, with 11 bases left between them. This CDR3 is built from 14 residues. The CDR3 DNA sequence: TGTGCCAGCAGCTTTACGACCTACACCTACGAGCAGTACTTC. It translates to CASSFTTYTYEQYF.

Many counts were recorded for this clonotype. The chain uses TRBV20-1 and TRBJ2-3; 7 nucleotides match TRBD2. The CDR3 covers 13 residues. In germline, CDR1 is DFQATT, CDR2 SNEGSKA (reference sequence). The V segment lost 3 bases and the J segment 9 bases; nucleotides outside the gene matches: 9. Here the CDR3 reads CSARRESRGTQYF. In nucleotides, the CDR3 is TGCAGTGCTAGGCGGGAGTCCCGGGGAACGCAGTATTTT.

The rearrangement joins TRBV19 to TRBJ2-5; the D gene could be TRBD1 or TRBD2 (5 bases each). V lost 6 bases and J lost 1, with 18 bases in between. The CDR3 sequence is 16 residues long. Germline V gene sequence: CDR1 LNHDA, CDR2 SQIVND (reference sequence). The CDR3 loop is CASRWGKLRFQETQYF. The CDR3 nucleotides are TGTGCCAGTAGATGGGGGAAACTTCGTTTCCAAGAGACCCAGTACTTC.

The rearrangement links TRBV12-3 or TRBV12-4 to TRBJ2-5; D perhaps matches TRBD2 (6 bases). With 2 bases removed from V and 5 bases from J, the gap between germline ends came to 12 bases. This CDR3 spans 14 amino acids. The CDR3 reads CASSLTGVGETQYF. CDR3 coding DNA: TGTGCCAGCAGTTTAACGGGGGTCGGGGAGACCCAGTACTTC.

Concerning this clonotype itself: One end of the junction is discordant with germline, which a read error may explain. V gene TRBV14 combines with J gene TRBJ2-3; unclear D gene. Germline assignment: CDR1 SGHDN and CDR2 FVKESK. The CDR3 is made up of 14 amino acids. CDR3 nucleotides: TGTACCAGCAGCCAACGAAGCGGCACAGATACGCAGTATTTT. Translated, it gives CTSSQRSGTDTQYF.

A few counts support this clonotype. Since a much larger clone is just one base distant, this may be a read error. CDR3: CASSQERALTDTQYF. The CDR3 DNA is TGTGCCAGCAGCCAGGAGAGGGCCCTCACAGATACGCAGTATTTT. The chain uses TRBV6-2 or TRBV6-3 and TRBJ2-3; a possible D gene is TRBD2 (5 bases). CDR3 size: 15 residues. V was clipped by 6 bases and J by 2 bases, with 15 bases between them. From germline, CDR1 is MNHEY and CDR2 SVGEGT.

Concerning this clonotype: At one end, the junction sequence differs from germline, possibly due to a read error. This chain links TRBV20-1 with TRBJ1-5, with D uncertain. The CDR3 spans 17 residues. Germline CDR1 reads DFQATT; CDR2 reads SNEGSKA (reference sequence). Here the CDR3 reads CSARDAAGRRRNQTQNF. The CDR3 DNA sequence: TGCAGTGCTAGAGATGCGGCCGGGCGAAGGAGAAATCAGACCCAGAATTTT.

The sample holds a few counts of this clonotype. A much larger clone sits a single nucleotide away, making a read error possible. CDR3 coding DNA: TGCAGTGCGGCATCGGCCCGGACATACAACACTGAAGCTTTCTTT. Its protein is CSAASARTYNTEAFF. V usage is TRBV20-1 and J usage is TRBJ1-1, with a weak D call TRBD1 (5 bases). The CDR3 sequence is 15 residues long. Germline-derived CDR1 and CDR2 are DFQATT and SNEGSKA (reference sequence). The germline V and J ends were trimmed by 6 bases and 2 bases, with 19 bases remaining between them.

This clonotype occurred many times. This rearrangement joins TRBV11-2 to TRBJ1-1, with unresolved D. CDR3 length: 13 amino acids. Germline-derived CDR1 and CDR2 are SGHAT and FQNNGV. Trimming pared 0 bases from V and 4 bases from J, leaving 6 bases between. CDR3 protein: CASSLERVTEAFF. In DNA, the CDR3 is TGTGCCAGCAGCTTAGAGAGGGTCACTGAAGCTTTCTTT.

This chain joins TRBV20-1 and TRBJ2-7, with 9 bases identical to TRBD2. The CDR3 has 13 residues. Germline V CDR1 and CDR2: DFQATT, SNEGSKA (reference sequence). CDR3: CSVGGGEAYEQYF. In DNA form, the CDR3 reads TGCAGCGTGGGCGGGGGGGAAGCCTACGAGCAGTACTTC.

In regard to this clonotype: The germline gene is not matched at one end of the junction; a read error may be the cause. The J gene is TRBJ2-7, the V gene TRBV12-3 or TRBV12-4; D ambiguous. The CDR3 is 11 amino acids. The CDR3 reads CAISSLLRKYF. The CDR3 nucleotides are TGTGCCATCAGTTCTCTCCTCCGGAAGTACTTC.

Points on this clonotype: A much larger clone lies a single base off, so this may be a read error. This sequence joins TRBV12-3 or TRBV12-4 and TRBJ2-1; 7 bases match TRBD1. The CDR3 is made up of 14 amino acids. V was pared by 7 bases and J by 5 bases, with 8 bases of the junction left unmatched. CDR3 in amino acids: CASTPGTVNNEQFF. CDR3 nucleotide sequence: TGTGCCAGCACCCCAGGGACAGTCAACAATGAGCAGTTCTTC.

Comments on this clonotype: A much larger clone differs from this one at a single base, so this may be a read error. The chain recombines TRBV29-1 with TRBJ1-2; no clear D gene. CDR1 and CDR2 (germline): SQVTM, ANQGSEA. CDR3 size: 11 residues. CDR3 sequence (DNA): TGCATCGTTGATAGAGGGTATGGCTACACCTTC. Translation gives CIVDRGYGYTF.

This chain links TRBV6-2 or TRBV6-3 with TRBJ2-7; 7 positions match TRBD1. The germline CDR1 and CDR2 sequences are MNHEY and SVGEGT. This CDR3 has 13 residues. CDR3 loop: CARSYQGDYEQYF. CDR3 bases: TGTGCAAGAAGTTACCAGGGGGATTACGAGCAGTACTTC.

Comments on this clonotype: Given a much more abundant clone one base away, this may be a read error. The J gene is TRBJ2-1, the V gene TRBV24-1, with D maybe TRBD2 (5 bases). The CDR3 is 13 residues long. The germline V gene has CDR1 KGHDR and CDR2 SFDVKD. The CDR3 loop is CSTSDSVYNEQFF. The CDR3 bases are TGTTCCACCAGTGATAGCGTCTACAATGAGCAGTTCTTC.

This clonotype was counted ten times or more. The J gene is TRBJ2-2, the V gene TRBV6-6, with D perhaps TRBD1 (6 bases). The germline V and J ends were trimmed by 0 bases and 5 bases, with 16 bases remaining between them. This CDR3 comprises 17 residues. Germline CDR1 reads MNHNY; CDR2 reads SVGAGI (reference sequence). CDR3 coding DNA: TGTGCCAGCAGTTACTCAACAGGGACAAGAGGAACCGGGGAGCTGTTTTTT. Encoded protein: CASSYSTGTRGTGELFF.

This clonotype was picked up many times. In DNA, the CDR3 is TGTGCCAGCAGTGACAGGGAAGATTCACCCCTCCACTTT. Its translation: CASSDREDSPLHF. The chain links TRBV12-3 or TRBV12-4 to TRBJ1-6, with 7 nucleotides matching TRBD1. V shed 5 bases, J shed 8 bases, and the junction held 3 bases outside the gene matches. CDR3 size: 13 residues.

This clonotype was seen many times. This chain links TRBV20-1 with TRBJ2-7; perhaps TRBD2 as D (5 bases). There are 12 residues in the CDR3. The germline gives CDR1 DFQATT, CDR2 SNEGSKA (reference sequence). Trimming cost V 4 bases and J 4 bases, with 11 bases left between them. The CDR3 DNA sequence: TGCAGTGCTATCGAACGCGGGTACGAGCAGTACTTC. This translates into CSAIERGYEQYF.

This clonotype was picked up many times. The chain has TRBV7-4 and TRBJ1-3, with D unclear. V was shortened by 2 bases and J by 1 base, with 18 bases between the two germline ends. The CDR3 extends over 18 amino acids. Germline values: CDR1 SGHVT, CDR2 SQSDAQ. This CDR3 reads CASSLITAPFYSGNTIYF. In DNA, the CDR3 is TGTGCCAGCAGCTTAATAACCGCCCCGTTTTATTCTGGAAACACCATATATTTT.

The gene calls are TRBV6-6 and TRBJ2-7; the match to TRBD2 covers 9 bases. From germline, CDR1 is MNHNY and CDR2 SVGAGI (reference sequence). This CDR3 contains 14 residues. Losses at the gene ends were 2 bases for V and 7 bases for J; bases not matched to a gene: 6. The CDR3 sequence is CASSYRSGSGEQYF. As DNA, the CDR3 is TGTGCCAGCAGTTACCGTAGCGGGAGTGGTGAGCAGTACTTC.

This clonotype turned up a few times. CDR3 DNA: TGTGCCAGCAGCTCCCCCCCCGGGACTAGCGACCAAGGGGGGAAAGAGCAGTTCTTC. Amino acids: CASSSPPGTSDQGGKEQFF. V is TRBV7-8 and J is TRBJ2-1, with 10 bases matching TRBD2. The length of the CDR3 is 19 residues. In germline, CDR1 is SGHVS, CDR2 FQNEAQ. Trimming took 4 bases from V and 10 from J; bases not matched to a gene: 22.

This clonotype was picked up a small number of times. This chain uses TRBV29-1 with TRBJ1-3, with D unclear. V lost 4 bases and J 0 bases, leaving 13 bases between the germline ends. In germline, CDR1 is SQVTM, CDR2 ANQGSEA. CDR3 length: 15 residues. The CDR3 protein is CSVAPWADSGNTIYF. CDR3 bases: TGCAGCGTTGCACCGTGGGCCGACTCTGGAAACACCATATATTTT.

On this clonotype itself: A much bigger clone sits one base away, suggesting this may be a read error. The CDR3 reads CARNSGTGGSPLHF. CDR3 nucleotide sequence: TGTGCCAGAAACTCCGGGACAGGGGGCTCACCCCTCCACTTT. The V and J genes are TRBV28 and TRBJ1-6, with 12 bases that match TRBD1. V shed 9 bases and J 10 bases; nucleotides not matched to a gene: 7. Germline lookup yields CDR1 MDHEN and CDR2 SYDVKM. This CDR3 spans 14 amino acids.

At least ten counts were recorded for this clonotype. This rearrangement joins TRBV28 to TRBJ2-7; D is ambiguous. The CDR3 covers 14 residues. Germline V gives CDR1 MDHEN, CDR2 SYDVKM. V lost 3 bases to trimming and J lost 2 bases, with 11 bases between them. CDR3: CASSFPYIPYEQYF. The CDR3 DNA sequence: TGTGCCAGCAGTTTCCCCTATATACCCTACGAGCAGTACTTC.